The 28 T cell receptor beta chains reported below all come from one sample, sequenced in a study of cytomegalovirus exposure and HLA in healthy donors (dated by TCRdb to the late 2010s). The library was produced with the immunoSEQ multiplex PCR assay. A mixture of 60 forward primers for TCR Vbeta segments and 13 reverse primers for TCR Jbeta segments was used in the multiplex PCR. TCRdb took over this immuneACCESS table, retaining in-frame rearrangements with V and J assigned. Such tables are incomplete; in checked studies, under half of the missing clones stem from an unresolved V gene, and the remainder is unexplained. The sample table on file contains roughly 54,000 clones. 9% to 15% of the sample goes to the ten largest clones. The sequencing sample was made of PBMCs. These receptors were obtained from a woman under 40 in good health and CMV-seropositive.

This chain connects TRBV29-1 to TRBJ2-3; TRBD2 aligns across 9 bases. Germline V gene data show CDR1 as SQVTM and CDR2 as ANQGSEA. The CDR3 has 13 residues. J lost 1 base, V lost 7 bases, and 3 bases had no gene match. The CDR3 here is CSGAGGGTDTQYF. CDR3 sequence (DNA): TGCAGCGGAGCGGGGGGCGGCACAGATACGCAGTATTTT.

This sequence joins TRBV19 and TRBJ1-6, with no clear D. Trimming pared 6 bases from V and 4 bases from J, leaving 13 bases between. Germline CDR1 and CDR2: LNHDA and SQIVND (reference sequence). The CDR3 spans 15 residues. In nucleotides, the CDR3 is TGTGCCAGTAGCCCCCCTGCAGGATATAATTCACCCCTCCACTTT. It specifies CASSPPAGYNSPLHF.

The rearrangement uses TRBV6-1 and TRBJ1-1; 7 nucleotides align to TRBD1. The germline CDR1 and CDR2 sequences are MNHNS and SASEGT. The J segment lost 5 bases and the V segment lost 1 base, leaving 4 bases of the junction unmatched. CDR3 length: 14 amino acids. The CDR3: CASSEVGRGTEAFF. As DNA, the CDR3 is TGTGCCAGCAGTGAAGTAGGCAGGGGGACTGAAGCTTTCTTT.

The V call is TRBV6-5, the J call TRBJ2-5, with 7 bases lining up with TRBD2. The junction had 6 bases not matched to a gene; V was cut back by 6 bases and J by 5 bases. The CDR3 is 13 residues long. The V gene's germline CDR1 is MNHEY and CDR2 SVGAGI. The CDR3: CASRASGGETQYF. CDR3 in DNA: TGTGCCAGCAGGGCTAGCGGAGGGGAGACCCAGTACTTC.

The rearrangement joins TRBV20-1 to TRBJ2-7, with a tentative D call TRBD2 (5 bases). The CDR3 loop spans 11 amino acids. Between the trimmed V and J ends, which lost 7 bases and 5 bases, there was a span of 12 bases. CDR1 and CDR2 from the germline V gene are DFQATT and SNEGSKA (reference sequence). The CDR3 loop is CSVASQDEQYF. In DNA, the CDR3 is TGCAGTGTCGCTAGCCAGGACGAGCAGTACTTC.

This rearrangement joins TRBV5-1 to TRBJ1-2, with 8 bases lining up with TRBD1. Germline V gene data show CDR1 as SGHRS and CDR2 as YFSETQ. The CDR3 length is 14 residues. The junction had 7 bases not matched to a gene; V was cut back by 3 bases and J by 6 bases. Written as DNA, the CDR3 is TGCGCCAGCAGCTCCCAGGGGACAGGAGATGGCTACACCTTC. Protein sequence: CASSSQGTGDGYTF. Filled out from reference TRBV5-1 and TRBJ1-2, the complete variable domain reads KAGVTQTPRYLIKTRGQQVTLSCSPISGHRSVSWYQQTPGQGLQFLFEYFSETQRNKGNFPGRFSGRQFSNSRSEMNVSTLELGDSALYLCASSSQGTGDGYTFGSGTRLTVV.

This chain connects TRBV2 to TRBJ1-1, with D maybe TRBD1 (5 bases). The V end was cut by 5 bases, the J end by 1 base, with 11 bases between. Per the germline V gene, CDR1 is SNHLY and CDR2 is FYNNEI. The CDR3 loop spans 14 amino acids. In DNA, the CDR3 is TGTGCCAGCAGTTTCGGGACTCCGAACACTGAAGCTTTCTTT. Translating it yields CASSFGTPNTEAFF.

The V call is TRBV19, the J call TRBJ1-2; a possible D gene is TRBD1 (5 bases). Trimming took off 3 bases at V and 7 bases at J, with 6 bases between the two ends. The germline V gene encodes CDR1 LNHDA and CDR2 SQIVND (reference sequence). This CDR3 is 11 amino acids long. The CDR3: CASSMGGGYTF. Here the CDR3 DNA reads TGTGCCAGTAGTATGGGGGGTGGCTACACCTTC. Full variable domain (rest looked up from reference TRBV19 and TRBJ1-2): DGGITQSPKYLFRKEGQNVTLSCEQNLNHDAMYWYRQDPGQGLRLIYYSQIVNDFQKGDIAEGYSVSREKKESFPLTVTSAQKNPTAFYLCASSMGGGYTFGSGTRLTVV.

V gene TRBV2 combines with J gene TRBJ1-5; perhaps TRBD1 as D (5 bases). Germline loops: CDR1 SNHLY, CDR2 FYNNEI. The CDR3 is 14 residues long. V lost 2 bases and J 4 bases, leaving 9 bases between the germline ends. The CDR3 region has the DNA TGTGCCAGCAGTGAATTTAAGGGGAATCAGCCCCAGCATTTT. It codes for CASSEFKGNQPQHF.

This chain joins TRBV5-1 and TRBJ1-4; TRBD1 might be the D (5 bases). The CDR3 is 13 amino acids. Germline-derived CDR1 and CDR2 are SGHRS and YFSETQ. V was trimmed by 4 bases and J by 7 bases, leaving 11 bases between them. The CDR3 DNA sequence: TGCGCCAGCAGCCCGGGGGGGTTTGAAAAACTGTTTTTT. Translating gives CASSPGGFEKLFF.

The chain is built from TRBV19 and TRBJ2-2; D unclear. Germline-derived CDR1 and CDR2 are LNHDA and SQIVND (reference sequence). V shed 1 base and J shed 4 bases, with 7 bases lying between them. CDR3 length: 14 amino acids. CDR3 nucleotide sequence: TGTGCCAGTAGTATAGTCAGTACCACCGGGGAGCTGTTTTTT. Translation: CASSIVSTTGELFF.

The chain employs TRBV7-9 and TRBJ2-6; D might be TRBD2 (5 bases). Germline assignment: CDR1 SEHNR and CDR2 FQNEAQ (reference sequence). V was trimmed by 2 bases and J by 1 base, leaving 6 bases between them. The CDR3 sequence is 15 residues long. Written as DNA, the CDR3 is TGTGCCAGCAGCTTAACGGGATCTGGGGCCAACGTCCTGACTTTC. Its protein product is CASSLTGSGANVLTF. The complete variable domain, with remaining parts taken from reference TRBV7-9 and TRBJ2-6, reads DTGVSQNPRHKITKRGQNVTFRCDPISEHNRLYWYRQTLGQGPEFLTYFQNEAQLEKSRLLSDRFSAERPKGSFSTLEIQRTEQGDSAMYLCASSLTGSGANVLTFGAGSRLTVL.

The chain has TRBV9 and TRBJ2-3; tentatively, D is TRBD1 (6 bases). Trimming took 2 bases from V and 4 from J, leaving 11 bases between them. The CDR3 covers 14 residues. Germline CDR1 reads SGDLS; CDR2 reads YYNGEE. In nucleotides, the CDR3 is TGTGCCAGCAGCGTCTTTCAGGGGTCAGATACGCAGTATTTT. Protein: CASSVFQGSDTQYF.

The rearrangement uses TRBV29-1 and TRBJ2-5, with 7 bases matching TRBD1. V shed 4 bases and J 5 bases; nucleotides not matched to a gene: 10. CDR3 length: 14 residues. CDR1 and CDR2 from the germline V gene are SQVTM and ANQGSEA. The CDR3 here is CSVGQGMIGETQYF. As DNA, the CDR3 is TGCAGCGTTGGACAGGGTATGATAGGGGAGACCCAGTACTTC.

V gene TRBV6-6 combines with J gene TRBJ2-7; TRBD1 matches 7 bases. The V gene's germline CDR1 is MNHNY and CDR2 SVGAGI (reference sequence). This CDR3 comprises 11 residues. Trimming took 6 bases from V and 4 from J; bases not matched to a gene: 0. The CDR3, as DNA: TGTGCCAGCAGGGGACAGTACGAGCAGTACTTC. It specifies CASRGQYEQYF.

This chain connects TRBV9 to TRBJ2-7; D perhaps matches TRBD1 (6 bases). Trimming removed 3 bases at V and 3 bases at J, with 16 bases between. This CDR3 contains 15 residues. Germline V gene data show CDR1 as SGDLS and CDR2 as YYNGEE. CDR3 in DNA: TGTGCCAGCAGCGGAGGCCCGGGACACCACTACGAGCAGTACTTC. It specifies CASSGGPGHHYEQYF.

The rearrangement uses TRBV2 and TRBJ2-1, with TRBD1 matching over 8 bases. This CDR3 comprises 13 residues. The V segment lost 6 bases and the J segment 10 bases; nucleotides outside the gene matches: 8. Germline CDR1 reads SNHLY; CDR2 reads FYNNEI. The CDR3: CASSLTGDLEQFF. CDR3 bases: TGTGCCAGCAGCCTGACAGGGGATCTGGAGCAGTTCTTC.

V and J are TRBV7-6 and TRBJ2-5; 8 bases are shared with TRBD2. The CDR3 totals 14 residues. The ends lost 5 bases at V and 13 bases at J; junction bases unmatched: 15. Germline assignment: CDR1 SGHVS and CDR2 FNYEAQ. CDR3 DNA sequence: TGTGCCAGCAGCGCCAATAGTGGGCTAGCGGGTCTGTACTTC. Protein sequence: CASSANSGLAGLYF.

This chain uses TRBV6-6 with TRBJ1-1; 8 bases match TRBD1. Looked up from germline, CDR1 is MNHNY and CDR2 is SVGAGI (reference sequence). The CDR3 runs to 12 residues. The J segment lost 3 bases and the V segment lost 6 bases, leaving 0 bases of the junction unmatched. The CDR3 sequence is CASRTGDTEAFF. The CDR3 DNA reads as TGTGCCAGCAGGACAGGGGACACTGAAGCTTTCTTT.

V and J are TRBV7-3 and TRBJ2-2, with 9 bases that match TRBD2. The CDR3 spans 16 residues. Trimming at V came to 5 bases and at J to 7 bases, leaving 11 bases not matched to a gene. The germline V gene has CDR1 SGHTA and CDR2 FQGTGA. DNA of the CDR3: TGTGCCAGCAGCCCCGCAGTATTAGCGGGAGACGGGGAGCTGTTTTTT. This sequence encodes CASSPAVLAGDGELFF.

The CDR3 DNA reads TGCAGCGCTCGACAGGGGAATGACTATGGCTACACCTTC. It is translated as CSARQGNDYGYTF. This chain links TRBV29-1 with TRBJ1-2, with 8 bases fitting TRBD1. There are 13 residues in the CDR3. Germline assignment: CDR1 SQVTM and CDR2 ANQGSEA. V lost 7 bases to trimming and J lost 3 bases; unmatched junction nucleotides: 7.

The V gene is TRBV13, the J gene TRBJ2-1; maybe TRBD2 (7 bases). This CDR3 is 15 amino acids long. The V and J ends lost 5 bases and 6 bases respectively, with 17 bases between them. From germline, CDR1 is PRHDT and CDR2 FYEKMQ (reference sequence). The CDR3 DNA follows: TGTGCCAGCAGCCCAGTGGGGGGGGCAGGCAATGAGCAGTTCTTC. The encoded protein is CASSPVGGAGNEQFF.

The chain links TRBV9 to TRBJ2-3, with D possibly being TRBD1 (5 bases). The CDR3 extends over 14 amino acids. Germline lookup yields CDR1 SGDLS and CDR2 YYNGEE. The V and J ends lost 0 bases and 5 bases respectively, with 10 bases between them. The CDR3 spells CASSVDRQGDTQYF. CDR3 coding DNA: TGTGCCAGCAGCGTAGACAGGCAGGGAGATACGCAGTATTTT.

The V gene is TRBV5-1, the J gene TRBJ1-1, with TRBD1 matching 8 bases. Trimming cost V 7 bases and J 4 bases; bases outside gene matches: 15. Germline V gives CDR1 SGHRS, CDR2 YFSETQ. This CDR3 region has 16 residues. DNA for the CDR3: TGCGCCAGCCGCGACCTTCGCGGGACAGGAACCACTGAAGCTTTCTTT. Its translation is CASRDLRGTGTTEAFF.

This chain connects TRBV7-9 to TRBJ1-6, with D tentatively TRBD1 (6 bases). Trimming removed 7 bases at V and 7 bases at J, with 14 bases between. The CDR3 length is 14 residues. Per the germline V gene, CDR1 is SEHNR and CDR2 is FQNEAQ (reference sequence). This CDR3 is CASTRGQLNSPLHF. For the CDR3, the DNA is TGTGCCAGCACCAGAGGACAGCTAAATTCACCCCTCCACTTT.

The gene calls are TRBV2 and TRBJ2-1; D is perhaps TRBD2 (6 bases). Germline CDR1 is SNHLY and CDR2 is FYNNEI. Trimming took 4 bases from V and 4 from J, leaving 14 bases between them. The CDR3 runs to 15 residues. Here the CDR3 reads CASSVWDSGYNEQFF. The DNA of the CDR3 is TGTGCCAGCAGTGTGTGGGACTCAGGGTACAATGAGCAGTTCTTC.

The chain employs TRBV10-3 and TRBJ2-1, with D possibly being TRBD1 (6 bases). CDR3 length: 15 residues. Germline CDR1 and CDR2: ENHRY and SYGVKD. V lost 0 bases and J 9 bases, leaving 15 bases between the germline ends. CDR3 DNA sequence: TGTGCCATCAGTGAGTCCCTGGGCAGGGGTACTGAGCAGTTCTTC. Encoded protein: CAISESLGRGTEQFF.

The J gene is TRBJ2-1, the V gene TRBV6-5; 12 bases agree with TRBD2. Looked up from germline, CDR1 is MNHEY and CDR2 is SVGAGI. The CDR3 runs to 16 residues. V lost 4 bases, J lost 3 bases, and 4 bases stayed unmatched. The CDR3, as DNA: TGTGCCAGCAGTTCTCGGACTAGCGGGATCTACAATGAGCAGTTCTTC. Amino acids: CASSSRTSGIYNEQFF.